These T cell receptor beta chains were read from a single sample in a study of OX40 agonist ivuxolimab in advanced cancers. Assay used: immunoSEQ multiplex PCR; TCRdb lists only in-frame clones, some missing. In the table there are over 65,000 clones, 92% of which are singletons. The specimen was CD4+ or CD8+ T cells sorted from blood, collected in a trial of the OX40 agonist ivuxolimab. The receptors were sampled from an adult with an advanced solid tumor such as melanoma, head and neck, liver or kidney cancer. The CDR3 runs from the conserved cysteine through the conserved F or W. D genes are given only for firm matches. Size values are once, few and many counts, or a class for expanded clones, and some rows have none.

D gene,V gene,clone size,J gene,CDR3 DNA,CDR3 protein
NA,TRBV5-1,NA,TRBJ2-2,TGCGCCAGCAGCTTGCAGGGATTGGCCGGGGAGCTGTTTTTT,CASSLQGLAGELFF
NA,TRBV5-6,NA,TRBJ2-1,TGTGCCAGCAGCTTGGATCCGAATTCCTACAATGAGCAGTTCTTC,CASSLDPNSYNEQFF
NA,TRBV6-6,NA,TRBJ1-3,TGTGCCAGCAGCCTTACAGGGTTTGGTGGAAACACCATATATTTT,CASSLTGFGGNTIYF
NA,TRBV9,once,TRBJ2-3,TGTGCCAGCAGCTCCAGACTAGGTCCCACAGATACGCAGTATTTT,CASSSRLGPTDTQYF
TRBD1,TRBV5-1,NA,TRBJ1-2,TGCGCCAGCAGCTTGCTCAGGGGGTATGGCTACACCTTC,CASSLLRGYGYTF
TRBD1,TRBV6-5,NA,TRBJ1-5,TGTGCCAGCAGTTACAGGGGGCCACAGCCCCAGCATTTT,CASSYRGPQPQHF
NA,TRBV21-1,few,TRBJ1-3,TGTGCCAGCAGCAAAGTGTACAGGGGTGCGGACACCATATATTTT,CASSKVYRGADTIYF
NA,TRBV30,once,TRBJ1-2,TGTGCCTGGAGGGAAAGGGGGTATGGCTACACCTTC,CAWRERGYGYTF
NA,TRBV7-2,once,TRBJ2-3,TGTGCCAGCAGCCAGGTCCCAACCGGTACGCAGTATTTT,CASSQVPTGTQYF
NA,TRBV7-9,few,TRBJ1-1,TGTGCCAGCAGCTCTGCCAGGGCGGGAACTGAAGCTTTCTTT,CASSSARAGTEAFF
NA,TRBV5-1,NA,TRBJ2-7,TGCGCCAGCAGCTTGGAGGGAGTTGTCACCGAGCAGTACTTC,CASSLEGVVTEQYF
NA,TRBV4-1,NA,TRBJ1-4,TGCGCCAGCAGCCAGTTGGTACGGCCCGGTGAAAAACTGTTTTTT,CASSQLVRPGEKLFF
NA,TRBV19,NA,TRBJ2-7,TGTGCCAGTAGTAGCAAGGGGGTATCCTACGAGCAGTACTTC,CASSSKGVSYEQYF
NA,TRBV19,NA,TRBJ2-6,TGTGCCAGTAGTAGGCTGGGAGGGGCCAACGTCCTGACTTTC,CASSRLGGANVLTF
TRBD2,TRBV15,NA,TRBJ2-1,TGTGCCACCAGGCGACTAGCGGGGAATGAGCAGTTCTTC,CATRRLAGNEQFF
NA,TRBV19,NA,TRBJ1-4,TGTGCCAGTAGTATAACGGGGATTAATGAAAAACTGTTTTTT,CASSITGINEKLFF
NA,TRBV7-9,NA,TRBJ2-3,TGTGCCAGCAGCTTTGGGGGCGGGAGAACAGATACGCAGTATTTT,CASSFGGGRTDTQYF
TRBD1,TRBV4-2,once,TRBJ1-1,TGTGCCAGCAGGCGAAATAGGGGGCGGGGCACTGAAGCTTTCTTT,CASRRNRGRGTEAFF
NA,TRBV4-2,once,TRBJ1-6,TGTGCCAGCAGCCCACGTTGGTCGGGTTCACCCCTCCACTTT,CASSPRWSGSPLHF
NA,TRBV30,NA,TRBJ1-2,TGTGCCTGGAGTGTAACAACGGAGGGCTACACCTTC,CAWSVTTEGYTF
NA,TRBV9,NA,TRBJ2-5,TGTGCCAGCAGCACCCGCCCGGACCAAGAGACCCAGTACTTC,CASSTRPDQETQYF
NA,TRBV9,NA,TRBJ2-2,TGTGCCAGCAGCGCCAAGTTTTGGAACACCGGGGAGCTGTTTTTT,CASSAKFWNTGELFF
TRBD1,TRBV18,NA,TRBJ1-2,TGTGCCAGCTCCGCTTTCGGGAGACAGGGTGACTATGGCTACACCTTC,CASSAFGRQGDYGYTF
NA,TRBV11-3,NA,TRBJ2-4,TGTGCCAGCATTCAAGTGGGCAGGCCGATAAGGGCCAAAAACATTCAGTACTTC,CASIQVGRPIRAKNIQYF
TRBD1,TRBV11-3,NA,TRBJ2-7,TGTGCCAGCAGCTTCCGACAGGGTCCCTACGAGCAGTACTTC,CASSFRQGPYEQYF
TRBD1,TRBV6-5,NA,TRBJ2-7,TGTGCCAGTTGCACCCGGGCAGGGGGCGGCTCCGAGCAGTACTTC,CASCTRAGGGSEQYF
TRBD2,TRBV7-2,NA,TRBJ2-7,TGTGCCAGCAGCTTAGTGGGGGAGGGTTACCGCGAGCAGTACTTC,CASSLVGEGYREQYF
NA,TRBV19,NA,TRBJ2-5,TGTGCCAGTAGTATCGGGGGAATCCAAGAGACCCAGTACTTC,CASSIGGIQETQYF
NA,TRBV19,NA,TRBJ2-5,TGTGCCAGTAGTCCGGAGACCCAGTACTTC,CASSPETQYF
NA,TRBV9,NA,TRBJ2-7,TGTGCCAGCAGCCCCAGGGTAGGGCTCTCCTACGAGCAGTACTTC,CASSPRVGLSYEQYF
NA,TRBV7-7,NA,TRBJ2-7,TGTGCTAGCAGCTTAGGTCCGTCTGGGGAGCAGTACTTC,CASSLGPSGEQYF
TRBD1,TRBV5-6,NA,TRBJ1-1,TGTGCCAGCAGTCATACAGGGGGCGCGGCTGAAGCTTTCTTT,CASSHTGGAAEAFF
TRBD2,TRBV7-2,NA,TRBJ2-1,TGTGCCAGCAGCTTAGCGGGACTAGCGGGAGTCGATGAGCAGTTCTTC,CASSLAGLAGVDEQFF
NA,TRBV19,NA,TRBJ1-2,TGTGCCAGTAGTATTGGTCAGCGATCTTATGGCTACACCTTC,CASSIGQRSYGYTF
TRBD1,TRBV5-1,NA,TRBJ2-7,TGCGCCAGCAGCTCTCATTCTGGGACAGTCTCCTACGAGCAGTACTTC,CASSSHSGTVSYEQYF
NA,TRBV5-4,NA,TRBJ2-1,TGTGCCAGCAGCTTGGAGGCAGCTAGCTCCTACAATGAGCAGTTCTTC,CASSLEAASSYNEQFF
NA,TRBV10-3,NA,TRBJ2-1,TGTGCCATCAGAGCAGCTAATGAGCAGTTCTTC,CAIRAANEQFF
TRBD1,TRBV4-1,NA,TRBJ1-4,TGCGCCAGCAGCCCGGTGCCGGGGACAGGGAATGAAAAACTGTTTTTT,CASSPVPGTGNEKLFF
TRBD2,TRBV5-6,once,TRBJ2-1,TGTGCCAGCAGCCCTCCGGGACTAGGACCTTATGGTGAGCAGTTCTTC,CASSPPGLGPYGEQFF
TRBD2,TRBV19,once,TRBJ2-3,TGTGCCAGTAGTTTCACTAGCGGGAGGGCAACAGATACGCAGTATTTT,CASSFTSGRATDTQYF
NA,TRBV25-1,NA,TRBJ2-1,TGTGCCAGCAGGCGCACCGGGGCAGGGGAGGGCAATGAGCAGTTCTTC,CASRRTGAGEGNEQFF
NA,TRBV9,NA,TRBJ2-1,TGTGCCAGCAGCGCGGGACTTCGCGCTAGCGAGCAGTTCTTC,CASSAGLRASEQFF
NA,TRBV28,NA,TRBJ2-5,TGTGCCAGCAGCCTTCCAGGGGGGGCCAAAGAGACCCAGTACTTC,CASSLPGGAKETQYF
TRBD1,TRBV19,NA,TRBJ1-4,TGTGCCAGTAGTGGACAGGGTAATGAAAAACTGTTTTTT,CASSGQGNEKLFF
NA,TRBV12-5,NA,TRBJ2-1,TGTGCTAGTGGTTTCACCCGACGCGTCAGCGGGTCAACCCCCTACAATGAGCAGTTCTTC,CASGFTRRVSGSTPYNEQFF